The text below deals with one T cell receptor (beta chain). Its target is unknown. The V gene's germline CDR1 is SGDLS and CDR2 YYNGEE. V lost 0 bases and J lost 6, with 12 bases in between. This CDR3 region has 15 residues. Time point here: recipient sample about 28 days before transplant, after cytoreduction. Blood collection times were about day -28 and days 30, 100, 180 posttransplant. This sample was taken from a study of T cell clonotyping in hematopoietic cell transplantation. Across the study: Cytoreduction preceded collection of pretransplant recipient samples. General observations from the study: No sorting was done, leaving CD4 and CD8 contributions mixed. After transplant, recipient diversity fell while pathologically expanded clonotypes grew through day 180.

Sequenced by immunoSEQ multiplex PCR; TCRdb stores in-frame clones only, minus some. In the table there are about 3,300 clones, under 97% of which are singletons. The TCR comes from a woman aged 45 to 65 with chronic myeloid leukemia. Some clones in this sample may be carry-over from other donors' samples. This rearrangement joins TRBV9 to TRBJ1-4, with D uncertain. Sequencing was performed on peripheral blood mononuclear cells, taken before stem cell transplant. CDR3 in amino acids: CASSVGSFPHEKLFF. CDR3 DNA: TGTGCCAGCAGCGTAGGTAGTTTCCCCCATGAAAAACTGTTTTTT.